These 27 T cell receptor beta chains share one sample of origin, sequenced in a study of T cells in Graves' hyperthyroidism and ophthalmopathy. RNA transcripts served as the template for amplifying TCR beta CDR3 regions. The HTBI primer set was used in a first-round RT-PCR of the TCR CDR3. TCRdb re-called the multiplex PCR reads through MiXCR, storing one row per CDR3 protein. The sample consists of approximately 330,000 distinct CDR3 sequences, about 13% of them appearing once. What was sequenced was blood. These TCRs come from a woman between 40 and 55 years old with Graves' ophthalmopathy.

The chain is built from TRBV30 and TRBJ2-7; no firm D call. This CDR3 has 12 residues. Trimming pared 4 bases from V and 3 bases from J, leaving 10 bases between. The germline gives CDR1 GTSNPN, CDR2 SVGIG (reference sequence). The CDR3 region has the DNA TGTGCCTGGACATCCCGAGACTACGAGCAGTACTTC. It yields the protein CAWTSRDYEQYF. Full variable domain (rest looked up from reference TRBV30 and TRBJ2-7): SQTIHQWPATLVQPVGSPLSLECTVEGTSNPNLYWYRQAAGRGLQLLFYSVGIGQISSEVPQNLSASRPQDRQFILSSKKLLLSDSGFYLCAWTSRDYEQYFGPGTRLTVT.

This clonotype was recorded at least ten times. The J gene is TRBJ1-4, the V gene TRBV10-3; the D gene is possibly TRBD1 (6 bases). Trimming pared 3 bases from V and 8 bases from J, leaving 25 bases between. CDR1 is ENHRY and CDR2 is SYGVKD in the germline V gene. This CDR3 is 18 amino acids long. CDR3 sequence (DNA): TGTGCCATCAGTGAAAACAGGGTGGACCCCAACTCGCTGGAAAAACTGTTTTTT. It specifies CAISENRVDPNSLEKLFF.

This clonotype was seen a few times. The chain has TRBV5-4 and TRBJ2-7; 11 nucleotides line up with TRBD2. The J segment lost 3 bases and the V segment lost 4 bases, leaving 6 bases of the junction unmatched. The CDR3 spans 15 residues. Germline V CDR1 and CDR2: SGHNT, YYREEE (reference sequence). DNA of the CDR3: TGTGCCAGCAGCGGGGGACTAGCGGAGAACTACGAGCAGTACTTC. Translated, it gives CASSGGLAENYEQYF.

This clonotype showed up many times. The chain joins TRBV12-3 or TRBV12-4 to TRBJ2-2; D is unclear. Trimming shortened V by 2 bases and J by 6 bases, and 4 bases separated the two germline ends. The CDR3 spans 12 residues. In DNA form, the CDR3 reads TGTGCCAGCAGTTTAATTCCCGGGGAGCTGTTTTTT. Translation gives CASSLIPGELFF.

The table lists this clonotype with many counts. J is TRBJ1-2 and V is TRBV28; weak D call: TRBD1 (6 bases). Trimming shortened V by 5 bases and J by 6 bases, and 16 bases separated the two germline ends. The length of the CDR3 is 14 residues. Germline values: CDR1 MDHEN, CDR2 SYDVKM. The CDR3 DNA is TGTGCCAGCAGTCCCAACCCCAAGGGGGATGGCTACACCTTC. This sequence encodes CASSPNPKGDGYTF.

This clonotype was observed at least ten times. For the CDR3, the DNA is TGTGCCAGCAGCCCCCCAGGATCGCCTGGAAACACCATATATTTT. Translation: CASSPPGSPGNTIYF. The chain carries TRBV7-6 and TRBJ1-3; no clear D. This CDR3 is built from 15 residues. V gave up 5 bases and J gave up 2 bases, with 13 bases separating them. CDR1 and CDR2 from the germline V gene are SGHVS and FNYEAQ.

This clonotype was seen at least ten times. The J gene is TRBJ2-5, the V gene TRBV11-2; D is possibly TRBD2 (5 bases). The V end was cut by 2 bases, the J end by 3 bases, with 7 bases between. Germline V CDR1 and CDR2: SGHAT, FQNNGV. The CDR3 is 13 amino acids. The CDR3 is CASSLTGKETQYF. CDR3 bases: TGTGCCAGCAGCTTAACGGGGAAAGAGACCCAGTACTTC.

This clonotype was seen at least ten times. The V and J genes are TRBV14 and TRBJ1-2; no definite D call. Trimming shortened V by 0 bases and J by 7 bases, and 12 bases separated the two germline ends. The V gene's germline CDR1 is SGHDN and CDR2 FVKESK. The CDR3 runs to 14 residues. The CDR3 here is CASSQDPYDGGYTF. The CDR3 DNA follows: TGTGCCAGCAGCCAAGATCCCTATGACGGTGGCTACACCTTC.

This clonotype was detected only a few times. The J gene is TRBJ2-2, the V gene TRBV15, with TRBD2 identical over 11 bases. Germline V lookup: CDR1 LNHNV, CDR2 YYDKDF (reference sequence). The CDR3 has 19 residues. V shed 2 bases and J 5 bases; nucleotides not matched to a gene: 13. The CDR3 DNA follows: TGTGCCACCAGCAGACTTCGCCCTAGCGGGGGGACGTATACCGGGGAGCTGTTTTTT. Translation gives CATSRLRPSGGTYTGELFF.

In its sample, this clonotype was seen many times. This chain links TRBV9 with TRBJ1-4; possibly TRBD1 for D (5 bases). In germline, CDR1 is SGDLS, CDR2 YYNGEE. The CDR3 loop spans 15 amino acids. Trimming removed 0 bases at V and 8 bases at J, with 14 bases between. CDR3: CASSVGGRVGEKLFF. CDR3 coding DNA: TGTGCCAGCAGCGTAGGAGGCAGGGTTGGCGAAAAACTGTTTTTT.

This clonotype was detected many times. The chain has TRBV24-1 and TRBJ1-5; 7 positions agree with TRBD1. Germline assignment: CDR1 KGHDR and CDR2 SFDVKD. V dropped 10 bases and J dropped 1; count of bases not matched to a gene: 9. The CDR3 totals 15 residues. DNA of the CDR3: TGTGCCACTGCGACAGGGCGGTTCAGCAATCAGCCCCAGCATTTT. Residues: CATATGRFSNQPQHF.

This clonotype came up many times. The V gene is TRBV11-2, the J gene TRBJ2-3; 10 bases align to TRBD2. With 5 bases clipped from V and 1 base from J, the junction kept 12 bases outside the gene matches. The CDR3 sequence is 18 residues long. Germline V gene sequence: CDR1 SGHAT, CDR2 FQNNGV. Here the CDR3 reads CASSPRTSGERGTDTQYF. The CDR3 coding sequence is TGTGCCAGCAGCCCACGGACTAGCGGAGAGCGGGGCACAGATACGCAGTATTTT.

Turning to this clonotype: A much larger clone differs from this one at a single base, so this may be a read error. J is TRBJ1-2 and V is TRBV6-1; tentative D call: TRBD1 (6 bases). CDR1 MNHNS and CDR2 SASEGT come from the germline V gene. The CDR3 has 14 residues. V was pared by 4 bases and J by 3 bases, with 12 bases between. The CDR3 coding sequence is TGTGCCAGCAGTGGGTCGGGGGCTGACTATGGCTACACCTTC. Translating gives CASSGSGADYGYTF.

The chain recombines TRBV20-1 with TRBJ2-7, with 8 nucleotides matching TRBD2. The CDR3 contains 15 residues. With V trimmed by 6 bases and J by 7 bases, 17 bases remained unmatched. Germline V gene sequence: CDR1 DFQATT, CDR2 SNEGSKA (reference sequence). CDR3 loop: CSAWPLAGNLREQYF. In DNA, the CDR3 is TGCAGTGCGTGGCCTTTAGCGGGAAATCTACGGGAGCAGTACTTC.

This clonotype was counted many times. This chain connects TRBV6-1 to TRBJ1-4; no firm D call. Germline values: CDR1 MNHNS, CDR2 SASEGT. The germline V and J ends were trimmed by 6 bases and 4 bases, with 12 bases remaining between them. This CDR3 comprises 14 residues. CDR3 sequence reads: CASSQTNLNEKLFF. CDR3 bases: TGTGCCAGCAGCCAGACAAACCTTAATGAAAAACTGTTTTTT.

The chain links TRBV2 to TRBJ2-7, with 9 bases identical to TRBD1. Germline V gene sequence: CDR1 SNHLY, CDR2 FYNNEI. V was clipped by 6 bases and J by 8 bases; unmatched bases: 14. The CDR3 has 15 residues. The CDR3 here is CASSPTGQGKRKQYF. Here the CDR3 DNA reads TGTGCCAGCAGCCCTACGGGACAGGGAAAGAGGAAGCAGTACTTC.

This clonotype was counted a few times. V gene TRBV6-1 combines with J gene TRBJ2-1, with TRBD2 matching over 15 bases. The CDR3 is made up of 18 amino acids. From germline, CDR1 is MNHNS and CDR2 SASEGT. The ends lost 2 bases at V and 8 bases at J; junction bases unmatched: 10. For the CDR3, the DNA is TGTGCCAGCAGTGAAAAAGGACTAGCGGGGGGGCCGAGAGATGAGCAGTTCTTC. It yields the protein CASSEKGLAGGPRDEQFF.

This clonotype was seen ten or more times. The chain recombines TRBV27 with TRBJ2-7; 8 bases fit TRBD1. Trimming at V came to 5 bases and at J to 7 bases, leaving 7 bases not matched to a gene. Germline CDR1 is MNHEY and CDR2 is SMNVEV (reference sequence). The CDR3 spans 13 residues. CDR3 amino acids: CASSVDRAREQYF. Written as DNA, the CDR3 is TGTGCCAGCAGTGTGGACAGGGCGAGGGAGCAGTACTTC.

The V and J genes are TRBV28 and TRBJ2-2, with 7 bases identical to TRBD2. This CDR3 has 20 amino acids. The V gene's germline CDR1 is MDHEN and CDR2 SYDVKM. Trimming at V came to 1 base and at J to 0 bases, leaving 14 bases not matched to a gene. CDR3 protein: CASSLSTLGSGNPNTGELFF. As DNA, the CDR3 is TGTGCCAGCAGTTTATCGACGTTGGGGAGCGGGAATCCGAACACCGGGGAGCTGTTTTTT.

At least ten counts were recorded for this clonotype. The chain has TRBV9 and TRBJ2-3; possibly TRBD1 or TRBD2 for D (5 bases each). V lost 0 bases to trimming and J lost 0 bases, with 5 bases between them. Germline V CDR1 and CDR2: SGDLS, YYNGEE. The CDR3 is made up of 14 amino acids. The CDR3 DNA sequence: TGTGCCAGCAGCGTAGGGGGGAGCACAGATACGCAGTATTTT. It translates to CASSVGGSTDTQYF. Based on the CDR3 plus reference TRBV9 and TRBJ2-3, the full variable domain is DSGVTQTPKHLITATGQRVTLRCSPRSGDLSVYWYQQSLDQGLQFLIQYYNGEERAKGNILERFSAQQFPDLHSELNLSSLELGDSALYFCASSVGGSTDTQYFGPGTRLTVL.

The J gene is TRBJ1-1, the V gene TRBV7-8, with a tentative D call TRBD1 (5 bases). Deletions cut 4 bases from V and 12 bases from J, with 18 bases between. Germline V gives CDR1 SGHVS, CDR2 FQNEAQ. This CDR3 has 13 residues. The CDR3 reads CASSYDGEGSTFF. CDR3 nucleotide sequence: TGTGCCAGCAGCTACGACGGGGAGGGGTCAACTTTCTTT.

This clonotype has a count of ten or more. CDR3 DNA: TGTGCCAGCAGCCAGAAACTAGCTCAGGGCTACACCTTC. This gives the protein CASSQKLAQGYTF. The chain carries TRBV12-3 or TRBV12-4 and TRBJ1-2, with unresolved D. V gave up 6 bases and J gave up 8 bases, with 16 bases separating them. The CDR3 length is 13 residues.

The genes are TRBV5-1 and TRBJ2-7; D is possibly TRBD1 (6 bases). With 0 bases removed from V and 8 bases from J, the gap between germline ends came to 9 bases. The CDR3 covers 12 residues. Germline V gene lookup returns CDR1 SGHRS and CDR2 YFSETQ. The CDR3 region is CASSLDRAQQYF. In nucleotides, the CDR3 is TGCGCCAGCAGCTTGGACAGGGCGCAGCAGTACTTC.

The V gene is TRBV2, the J gene TRBJ2-7; D gene ambiguous. The germline gives CDR1 SNHLY, CDR2 FYNNEI. Trimming pared 3 bases from V and 1 base from J, leaving 7 bases between. The length of the CDR3 is 13 residues. CDR3 in amino acids: CASSDPASYEQYF. CDR3 nucleotide sequence: TGTGCCAGCAGTGACCCAGCATCCTACGAGCAGTACTTC. Combining the CDR3 with reference TRBV2 and TRBJ2-7 gives the whole variable domain EPEVTQTPSHQVTQMGQEVILRCVPISNHLYFYWYRQILGQKVEFLVSFYNNEISEKSEIFDDQFSVERPDGSNFTLKIRSTKLEDSAMYFCASSDPASYEQYFGPGTRLTVT.

This clonotype was observed at least ten times. The rearrangement joins TRBV20-1 to TRBJ2-7; D not certain. Germline CDR1 DFQATT, CDR2 SNEGSKA (reference sequence). The V end was cut by 2 bases, the J end by 3 bases, with 14 bases between. This CDR3 region has 14 residues. In nucleotides, the CDR3 is TGCAGTGCTAGACCCACTTATAAAATCTACGAGCAGTACTTC. Its translation: CSARPTYKIYEQYF.

The table lists this clonotype with many counts. The rearrangement links TRBV2 to TRBJ1-2; TRBD1 matches 9 bases. V gave up 5 bases and J gave up 4 bases; unmatched junction bases: 5. The CDR3 covers 14 residues. Germline V gene sequence: CDR1 SNHLY, CDR2 FYNNEI. CDR3 in amino acids: CASSYGTGIYGYTF. The CDR3 region has the DNA TGTGCCAGCAGTTACGGGACAGGGATCTATGGCTACACCTTC.

This clonotype was observed a few times. Just one base apart from a much larger clone, this may be a read error. The V gene is TRBV2, the J gene TRBJ2-1; TRBD2 agrees at 13 bases. Germline V gene lookup returns CDR1 SNHLY and CDR2 FYNNEI. V was clipped by 4 bases and J by 8 bases; unmatched bases: 5. This CDR3 has 15 amino acids. The CDR3 loop reads CASSAGTSGTYEQFF. DNA of the CDR3: TGTGCCAGCAGTGCCGGGACTAGCGGGACCTATGAGCAGTTCTTC.